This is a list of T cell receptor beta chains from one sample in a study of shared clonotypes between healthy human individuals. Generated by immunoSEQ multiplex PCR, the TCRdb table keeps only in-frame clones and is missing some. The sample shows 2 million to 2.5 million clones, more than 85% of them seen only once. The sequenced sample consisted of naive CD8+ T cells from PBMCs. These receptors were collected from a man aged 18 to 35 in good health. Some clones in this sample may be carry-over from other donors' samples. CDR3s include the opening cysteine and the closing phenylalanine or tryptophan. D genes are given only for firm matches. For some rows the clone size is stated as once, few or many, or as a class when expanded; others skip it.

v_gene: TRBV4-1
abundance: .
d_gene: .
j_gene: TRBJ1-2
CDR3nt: TGCGCCAGCAGCCACCTTTCGACAGCCAACTATGGCTACACCTTC
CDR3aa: CASSHLSTANYGYTF

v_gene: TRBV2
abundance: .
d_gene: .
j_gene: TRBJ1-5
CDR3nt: TGTGCCAGCAGGGGGGTCCCAGGTAGCAATCAGCCCCAGCATTTT
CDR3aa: CASRGVPGSNQPQHF

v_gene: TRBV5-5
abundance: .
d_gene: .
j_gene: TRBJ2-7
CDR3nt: TGTGCCAGCAGTATTGCGGTTTACGAGCAGTACTTC
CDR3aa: CASSIAVYEQYF

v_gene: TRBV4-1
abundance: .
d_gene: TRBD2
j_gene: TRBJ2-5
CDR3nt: TGCGCCAGCAGCCAAGATTCTCAACTAGCGGCGGAGACCCAGTACTTC
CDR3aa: CASSQDSQLAAETQYF

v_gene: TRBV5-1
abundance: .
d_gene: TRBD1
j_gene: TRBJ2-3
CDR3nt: TGCGCCAGCAGCTCCCGGGACAGCTTAACAGATACGCAGTATTTT
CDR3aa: CASSSRDSLTDTQYF

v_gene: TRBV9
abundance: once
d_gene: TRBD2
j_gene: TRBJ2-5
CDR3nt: TGTGCCAGCAGCTATGGACTAGATGCCAGCCAGACCCAGTACTTC
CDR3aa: CASSYGLDASQTQYF

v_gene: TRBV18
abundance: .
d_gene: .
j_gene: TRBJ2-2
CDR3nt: TGTGCCAGCTCACCACCGCTGTCTAGCGACTACACCGGGGAGCTGTTTTTT
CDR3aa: CASSPPLSSDYTGELFF

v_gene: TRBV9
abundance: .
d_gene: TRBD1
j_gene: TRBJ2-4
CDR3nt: TGTGCCAGCAGCTCTTGGGACAGCCGAAACATTCAGTACTTC
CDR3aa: CASSSWDSRNIQYF

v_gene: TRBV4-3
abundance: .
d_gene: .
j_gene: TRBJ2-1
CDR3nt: TGCGCCAGCAGCCGCGGGACTTTCTACAATGAGCAGTTCTTC
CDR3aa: CASSRGTFYNEQFF

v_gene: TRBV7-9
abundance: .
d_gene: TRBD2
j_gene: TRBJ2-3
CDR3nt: TGTGCCAGCAGCTTAGCGTGGACTAGCGTGTCAGATACGCAGTATTTT
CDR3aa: CASSLAWTSVSDTQYF

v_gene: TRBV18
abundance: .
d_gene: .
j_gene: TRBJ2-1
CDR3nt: TGTGCCAGCTCACCTCCGGTAAGCTCCTACAATGAGCAGTTCTTC
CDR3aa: CASSPPVSSYNEQFF

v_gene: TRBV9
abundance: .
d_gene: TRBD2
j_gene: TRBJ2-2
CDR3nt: TGTGCCAGCACCCCGAAGCTGACTAGCGGACAGTGGGAGCTGTTTTTT
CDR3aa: CASTPKLTSGQWELFF

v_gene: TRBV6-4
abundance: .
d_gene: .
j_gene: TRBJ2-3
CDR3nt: TGTGCCAGCAGGCGGGGGCTCACAGATACGCAGTATTTT
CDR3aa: CASRRGLTDTQYF

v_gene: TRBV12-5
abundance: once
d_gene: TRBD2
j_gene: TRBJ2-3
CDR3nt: TGTGCTAGTGGTTTACAATGGGTAAGCGGGAGTCCGGAGGTAACAGATACGCAGTATTTT
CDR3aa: CASGLQWVSGSPEVTDTQYF

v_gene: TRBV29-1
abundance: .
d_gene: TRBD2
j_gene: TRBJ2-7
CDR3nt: TGCAGCGTCTTCCCCGTCGGACTAGCGGGCGAGCAGTACTTC
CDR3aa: CSVFPVGLAGEQYF

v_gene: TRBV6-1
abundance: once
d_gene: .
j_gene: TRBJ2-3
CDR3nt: TGTGCCAGCAGTGAATCCTTGGGTTACTCTATCGCAGATACGCAGTATTTT
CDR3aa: CASSESLGYSIADTQYF

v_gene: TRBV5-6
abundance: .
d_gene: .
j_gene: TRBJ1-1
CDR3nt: TGTGCCAGCAGCTTTGGAAACACTGAAGCTTTCTTT
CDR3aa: CASSFGNTEAFF

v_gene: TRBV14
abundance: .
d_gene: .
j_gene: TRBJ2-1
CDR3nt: TGTGCCAGCAGCCCTTTCCGGGAGTGGCAGTTCTTC
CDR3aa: CASSPFREWQFF

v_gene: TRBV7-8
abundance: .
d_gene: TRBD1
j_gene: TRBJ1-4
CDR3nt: TGTGCCAGCAGCTTTTCCGCGACAGGGCAACACGCAACTAATGAAAAACTGTTTTTT
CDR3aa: CASSFSATGQHATNEKLFF

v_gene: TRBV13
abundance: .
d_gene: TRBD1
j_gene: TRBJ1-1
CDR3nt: TGTGCCAGCAGGAAGACAGGGGAGTGGGCCACTGAAGCTTTCTTT
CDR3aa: CASRKTGEWATEAFF

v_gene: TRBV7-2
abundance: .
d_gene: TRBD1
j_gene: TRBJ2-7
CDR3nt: TGTGCCAGCAGCTCACCGGGACAGGGGGCCCACGAGCAGTACTTC
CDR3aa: CASSSPGQGAHEQYF

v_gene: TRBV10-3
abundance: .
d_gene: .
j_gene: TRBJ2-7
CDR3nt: TGTGCCATCGGCCCCCGGGACACACACTACGAGCAGTACTTC
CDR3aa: CAIGPRDTHYEQYF

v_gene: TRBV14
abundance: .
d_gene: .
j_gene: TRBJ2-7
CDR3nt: TGTGCCAGCAGCCGAGACCAGACCTACGAGCAGTACTTC
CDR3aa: CASSRDQTYEQYF

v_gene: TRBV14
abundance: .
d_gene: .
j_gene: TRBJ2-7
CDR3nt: TGTGCCAGCAGCCAAGACGGATACTGGGAAGAAGGCTACGAGCAGTACTTC
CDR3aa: CASSQDGYWEEGYEQYF

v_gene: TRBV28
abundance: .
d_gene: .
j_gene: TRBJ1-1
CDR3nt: TGTGCCAGCAGTTTGTTTGGGGCCATGAACACTGAAGCTTTCTTT
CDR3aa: CASSLFGAMNTEAFF

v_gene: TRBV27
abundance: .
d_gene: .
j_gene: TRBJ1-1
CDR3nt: TGTGCCAGCAGTTCCGCTCTGGGAACTGAAGCTTTCTTT
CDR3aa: CASSSALGTEAFF

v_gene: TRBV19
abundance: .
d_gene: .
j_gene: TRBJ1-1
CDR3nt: TGTGCCAGTAGTATAACTCTTGGATCCTTCTCCAATGAAGCTTTCTTT
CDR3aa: CASSITLGSFSNEAFF

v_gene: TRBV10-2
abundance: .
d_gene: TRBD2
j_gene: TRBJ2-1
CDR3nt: TGCGCCAGCAGTCCCGGGACTAGCGGCAATGAGCAGTTCTTC
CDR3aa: CASSPGTSGNEQFF

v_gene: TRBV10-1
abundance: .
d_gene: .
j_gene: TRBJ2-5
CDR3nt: TGCGCCAGCAGTGAGTCGGAAAGCCAAGAGACCCAGTACTTC
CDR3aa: CASSESESQETQYF

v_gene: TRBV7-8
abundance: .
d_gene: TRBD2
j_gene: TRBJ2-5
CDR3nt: TGTGCCAGCAGCTTAGGCGGACTAGCGCGGGAGACCCAGTACTTC
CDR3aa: CASSLGGLARETQYF

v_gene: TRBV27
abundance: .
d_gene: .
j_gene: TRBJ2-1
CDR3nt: TGTGCCAGCAGTTTATCTCGCTGGCGTGAGCAGTTCTTC
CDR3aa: CASSLSRWREQFF

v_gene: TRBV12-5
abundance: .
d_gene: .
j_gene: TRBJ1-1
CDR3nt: TGTGCTAGTGGGACTACAGGTGTCTCGACGGACACTGAAGCTTTCTTT
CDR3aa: CASGTTGVSTDTEAFF

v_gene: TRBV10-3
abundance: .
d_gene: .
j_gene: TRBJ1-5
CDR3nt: TGTGCCATCAGTGAGGGGGGGCGCGAACAGCCCCAGCATTTT
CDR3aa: CAISEGGREQPQHF

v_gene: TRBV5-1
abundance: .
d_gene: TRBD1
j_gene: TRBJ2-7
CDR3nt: TGCGCCAGCAGCTACAGGACAGGGGTTGCCTCCTACGAGCAGTACTTC
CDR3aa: CASSYRTGVASYEQYF

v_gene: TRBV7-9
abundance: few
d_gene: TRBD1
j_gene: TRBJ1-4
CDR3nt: TGTGCCAGCAGCCCGACAGGGTCTAATGAAAAACTGTTTTTT
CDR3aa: CASSPTGSNEKLFF

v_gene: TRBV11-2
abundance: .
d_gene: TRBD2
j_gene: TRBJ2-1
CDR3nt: TGTGCCAGCAGCCACCTAGCGGGAGGGGTCAATGAGCAGTTCTTC
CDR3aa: CASSHLAGGVNEQFF

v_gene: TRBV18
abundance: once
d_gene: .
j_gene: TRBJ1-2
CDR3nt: TGTGCCAGCTCACCAAGCGGGGACAACTATGGCTACACCTTC
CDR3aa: CASSPSGDNYGYTF

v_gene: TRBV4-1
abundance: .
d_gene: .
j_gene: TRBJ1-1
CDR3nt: TGCGCCAGCAGCCAAGCGAACAGGAACACTGAAGCTTTCTTT
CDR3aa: CASSQANRNTEAFF

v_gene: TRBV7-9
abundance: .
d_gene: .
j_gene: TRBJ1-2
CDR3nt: TGTGCCAGCAGCCCCGGGACGGCCTTCTATGGCTACACCTTC
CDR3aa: CASSPGTAFYGYTF

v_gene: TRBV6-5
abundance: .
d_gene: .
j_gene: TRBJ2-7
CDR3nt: TGTGCCAGCAGTTACCGCGTAGACTACGAGCAGTACTTC
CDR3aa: CASSYRVDYEQYF

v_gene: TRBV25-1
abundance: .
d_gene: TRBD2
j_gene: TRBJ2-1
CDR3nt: TGTGCCAGCGTGGGGGGGGTCAATGAGCAGTTCTTC
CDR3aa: CASVGGVNEQFF

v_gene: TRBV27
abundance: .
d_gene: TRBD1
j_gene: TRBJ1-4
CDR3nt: TGTGCCAGCAGTTTCGACAGGGGTCGCGAAAAACTGTTTTTT
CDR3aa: CASSFDRGREKLFF

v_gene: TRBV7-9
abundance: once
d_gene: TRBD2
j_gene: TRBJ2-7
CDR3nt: TGTGCCAGCAGCCCCGCGCGGGGGGTAATATACGAGCAGTACTTC
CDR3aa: CASSPARGVIYEQYF

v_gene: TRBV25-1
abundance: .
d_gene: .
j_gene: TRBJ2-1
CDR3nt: TGTGCCAGCGGCGGGACGGCTCGTAGTGAGCAGTTCTTC
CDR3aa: CASGGTARSEQFF

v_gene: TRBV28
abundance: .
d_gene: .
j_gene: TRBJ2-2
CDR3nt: TGTGCCAGCAACAGCGGAGTGAACACCGGGGAGCTGTTTTTT
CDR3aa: CASNSGVNTGELFF

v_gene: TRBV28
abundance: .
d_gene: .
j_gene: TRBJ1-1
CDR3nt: TGTGCCAGCAGTTTAACAGGGTATAACACTGAAGCTTTCTTT
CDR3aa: CASSLTGYNTEAFF

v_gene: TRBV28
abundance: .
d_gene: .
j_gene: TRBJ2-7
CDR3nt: TGTGCCAGCAGCTTGTACACCTACGAGCAGTACTTC
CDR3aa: CASSLYTYEQYF

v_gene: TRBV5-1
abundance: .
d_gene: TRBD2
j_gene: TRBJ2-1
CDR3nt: TGCGCCAGCAGCTTGGAAGGCGGGGGTTTCAATGAGCAGTTCTTC
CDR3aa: CASSLEGGGFNEQFF